The present T cell receptor (beta chain) was sequenced within a study of blood T cell repertoires in COVID-19. Across the whole study: Researchers got acute and convalescent COVID-19 samples from the United States, Italy and Spain. T cells, B-cell-depleted T cells, or PBMCs provided the cDNA or gDNA that served as material.

Original handling: Estimation of nucleated cell counts was performed using reference gene primer amplification. Using immunoSEQ multiplex PCR, the repertoire was profiled, and TCRdb retains in-frame clones only, with some absent. V, J and clone size were drawn from that table, and D and trimming were deduced from the DNA. The sample has tens of thousands of clones; approximately 85% are singletons. CDR1 is SNHLY and CDR2 is FYNNEI in the germline V gene. V lost 1 base and J 4 bases, leaving 15 bases between the germline ends. This CDR3 is 16 amino acids long. The sample comprised peripheral blood. The TCR was taken from a human donor in a cohort sampled during active COVID-19. The chain recombines TRBV2 with TRBJ2-3; D may be TRBD1 (6 bases). Here the CDR3 reads CASSEDRVRGADTQYF. In DNA form, the CDR3 reads TGTGCCAGCAGTGAAGACAGGGTGAGGGGCGCAGATACGCAGTATTTT.